The rows below give T cell receptor beta chains drawn from one sample of a study of CD8 T cells in Susac syndrome. TCRdb reprocessed the immunoSEQ multiplex PCR reads with MiXCR, giving one entry per CDR3 protein. The sample consists of fewer than 150,000 distinct CDR3 sequences, 90% to 95% of them appearing once. Material: CD4+ T cells from PBMCs. All receptors derive from a human donor in good health. CDR3s include the opening cysteine and the closing phenylalanine or tryptophan. A D gene is named only where the DNA matches it firmly. The listing skips clone size in some rows; elsewhere it reads once, few, many or a size class.

TRBV7-9	NA	once	TRBJ2-7	CASSSLETAPPYEQYF	TGTGCCAGCAGCTCACTCGAGACAGCCCCTCCCTACGAGCAGTACTTC
TRBV3-1	NA	NA	TRBJ2-7	CASSQALSPRYEQYF	TGTGCCAGCAGCCAAGCCCTTAGTCCTCGCTACGAGCAGTACTTC
TRBV27	NA	NA	TRBJ1-5	CASGSGVSKPQHF	TGTGCCAGCGGGAGCGGGGTATCGAAGCCCCAGCATTTT
TRBV7-2	NA	NA	TRBJ2-4	CASSLGGSQNIQYF	TGTGCCAGCAGCTTAGGCGGGTCCCAAAACATTCAGTACTTC
TRBV12-3/TRBV12-4	NA	NA	TRBJ1-1	CASSFPGSWDTEAFF	TGTGCCAGCAGTTTTCCTGGGAGCTGGGACACTGAAGCTTTCTTT
TRBV7-9	NA	NA	TRBJ1-1	CASSLASGADTEAFF	TGTGCCAGCAGCTTAGCCTCGGGGGCGGACACTGAAGCTTTCTTT
TRBV28	NA	NA	TRBJ2-7	CASSAPGTVYEQYF	TGTGCCAGCAGTGCACCCGGGACTGTCTACGAGCAGTACTTC
TRBV2	NA	NA	TRBJ2-3	CASSPERRPSTDTQYF	TGTGCCAGCAGTCCTGAAAGGAGGCCTAGCACAGATACGCAGTATTTT
TRBV9	NA	NA	TRBJ2-5	CASSVGPLYQETQYF	TGTGCCAGCAGCGTAGGGCCCTTGTACCAAGAGACCCAGTACTTC
TRBV5-4	TRBD1	NA	TRBJ2-3	CASSRDRADTQYF	TGTGCCAGCAGCAGGGACAGGGCAGATACGCAGTATTTT
TRBV2	NA	NA	TRBJ2-5	CASTRRSLKETQYF	TGTGCCAGCACCCGACGGTCTCTCAAAGAGACCCAGTACTTC
TRBV3-1	TRBD2	NA	TRBJ2-7	CASSSQWLAGRYEQYF	TGTGCCAGCAGCTCACAATGGCTAGCGGGACGCTACGAGCAGTACTTC
TRBV6-6	NA	NA	TRBJ2-7	CASSYGEGGEQYF	TGTGCCAGCAGTTACGGGGAAGGTGGGGAGCAGTACTTC
TRBV28	NA	NA	TRBJ1-1	CAGATTYEAFF	TGTGCCGGGGCCACAACATATGAAGCTTTCTTT
TRBV7-9	NA	NA	TRBJ2-7	CASSLVPTAYEQYF	TGTGCCAGCAGCTTAGTTCCGACAGCCTACGAGCAGTACTTC
TRBV6-2/TRBV6-3	NA	NA	TRBJ2-7	CASSPLLTRLDSYEQYF	TGTGCCAGCAGCCCCCTGCTCACTAGACTTGACTCCTACGAGCAGTACTTC
TRBV19	NA	NA	TRBJ1-1	CASSSQDTEAFF	TGTGCCAGTAGTAGCCAGGACACTGAAGCTTTCTTT
TRBV20-1	NA	NA	TRBJ2-7	CSANPGGRRYEQYF	TGCAGTGCTAATCCCGGTGGGCGAAGGTACGAGCAGTACTTC
TRBV7-8	TRBD2	once	TRBJ2-1	CASSLVDGRSEQFF	TGTGCCAGCAGCTTAGTGGACGGGAGGAGCGAGCAGTTCTTC
TRBV5-4	TRBD1	NA	TRBJ2-7	CASSLDRAASYEQYF	TGTGCCAGCAGCTTAGACAGGGCGGCTTCCTACGAGCAGTACTTC
TRBV7-9	NA	NA	TRBJ2-2	CASSSRFGDVYTGELFF	TGTGCCAGCAGCTCTCGGTTTGGGGACGTCTACACCGGGGAGCTGTTTTTT
TRBV12-3/TRBV12-4	TRBD1	NA	TRBJ2-7	CASSFGQGAGEQYF	TGTGCCAGCAGTTTCGGACAGGGGGCGGGGGAGCAGTACTTC
TRBV20-1	NA	NA	TRBJ2-3	CSARDTGHRTDTQYF	TGCAGTGCTAGAGATACGGGACACCGCACAGATACGCAGTATTTT
TRBV2	NA	NA	TRBJ1-4	CASSDRGSEKLFF	TGTGCCAGCAGTGACAGGGGAAGTGAAAAACTGTTTTTT
TRBV29-1	TRBD1	once	TRBJ2-3	CSVTGTGVYF	TGCAGCGTCACCGGGACAGGGGTGTATTTT
TRBV19	NA	NA	TRBJ2-5	CASSITGSAGTQYF	TGTGCCAGTAGTATCACAGGGTCTGCGGGGACCCAGTACTTC
TRBV5-1	TRBD1	once	TRBJ2-7	CASSLPRGHAEQYF	TGCGCCAGCAGCTTACCCAGGGGGCACGCCGAGCAGTACTTC
TRBV20-1	NA	NA	TRBJ2-7	CSARPPSQGSYEQYF	TGCAGTGCTAGACCACCGTCCCAGGGCTCCTACGAGCAGTACTTC
TRBV2	NA	NA	TRBJ2-2	CASLGRRSTGELFF	TGTGCGTCCCTTGGTCGTAGGAGCACCGGGGAGCTGTTTTTT